These T cell receptor beta chains were read from a single sample in a study of Ad26.COV2.S vaccination and SARS-CoV-2 variants. Profiled with immunoSEQ multiplex PCR; TCRdb holds only in-frame clones, not every one. The profile shows about 350,000 clones, 85% of them singletons. The material was peripheral blood, obtained in a trial of Ad26.COV2.S vaccine versus placebo. Receptors were obtained from a person between 18 and 59 years old who received the Ad26.COV2.S COVID-19 vaccine or a placebo. Both conserved end residues are part of each CDR3. A D gene is named only where the DNA matches it firmly. Clone size is not always given. Where it is, it says once, few, many or a class for expanded clones.

j_gene | d_gene | abundance | len | v_gene | CDR3aa | CDR3nt
TRBJ2-5 | NA | NA | 13 | TRBV9 | CASNQGGSETQYF | TGTGCCAGCAACCAAGGGGGGAGCGAGACCCAGTACTTC
TRBJ2-2 | TRBD2 | NA | 18 | TRBV5-4 | CASSSGLAGTSNTGELFF | TGTGCCAGCAGCTCGGGACTAGCGGGGACATCGAACACCGGGGAGCTGTTTTTT
TRBJ1-4 | NA | once | 14 | TRBV19 | CASSIKGGNEKLFF | TGTGCCAGTAGTATAAAAGGCGGAAATGAAAAACTGTTTTTT
TRBJ1-2 | NA | NA | 15 | TRBV4-2 | CASSQDGNSYNGYTF | TGTGCCAGCAGCCAAGATGGGAACTCCTACAATGGCTACACCTTC
TRBJ1-1 | NA | once | 14 | TRBV11-2 | CASSPIGMGREAFF | TGTGCCAGCAGCCCAATAGGAATGGGTCGGGAAGCTTTCTTT
TRBJ1-3 | NA | NA | 17 | TRBV6-2/TRBV6-3 | CASSYSGGLHSGNTIYF | TGTGCCAGCAGTTACTCGGGGGGACTCCACTCTGGAAACACCATATATTTT
TRBJ2-3 | TRBD1 | NA | 15 | TRBV6-5 | CASSTPGTGGRVSYF | TGTGCCAGCTCGACCCCGGGGACAGGGGGTAGAGTGTCGTATTTT
TRBJ2-2 | NA | NA | 14 | TRBV7-9 | CASSFSTVAGELFF | TGTGCCAGCAGCTTCTCGACTGTGGCCGGGGAGCTGTTTTTT
TRBJ1-5 | NA | NA | 11 | TRBV28 | CASSRGQPQHF | TGTGCCAGCAGTCGAGGACAGCCCCAGCATTTT
TRBJ2-1 | TRBD1 | NA | 14 | TRBV7-9 | CASSRDRGRNEQFF | TGTGCCAGCAGCCGGGACAGGGGGCGGAATGAGCAGTTCTTC
TRBJ1-5 | NA | few | 14 | TRBV7-9 | CASSFRGEDQPQHF | TGTGCCAGCAGCTTCAGGGGTGAGGACCAGCCCCAGCATTTT
TRBJ2-7 | TRBD1 | NA | 16 | TRBV14 | CASSQGDYRGSYEQYF | TGTGCCAGCAGCCAAGGAGACTACAGGGGGTCCTACGAGCAGTACTTC
TRBJ2-5 | TRBD1 | NA | 15 | TRBV3-1/TRBV3-2 | CASSRQGPLQFTQYF | TGTGCCAGCAGCCGACAGGGGCCGCTACAGTTTACCCAGTACTTC
TRBJ2-7 | TRBD2 | NA | 16 | TRBV6-2/TRBV6-3 | CASSYQPSGIWYEQYF | TGTGCCAGCAGTTACCAGCCTAGCGGGATCTGGTACGAGCAGTACTTC